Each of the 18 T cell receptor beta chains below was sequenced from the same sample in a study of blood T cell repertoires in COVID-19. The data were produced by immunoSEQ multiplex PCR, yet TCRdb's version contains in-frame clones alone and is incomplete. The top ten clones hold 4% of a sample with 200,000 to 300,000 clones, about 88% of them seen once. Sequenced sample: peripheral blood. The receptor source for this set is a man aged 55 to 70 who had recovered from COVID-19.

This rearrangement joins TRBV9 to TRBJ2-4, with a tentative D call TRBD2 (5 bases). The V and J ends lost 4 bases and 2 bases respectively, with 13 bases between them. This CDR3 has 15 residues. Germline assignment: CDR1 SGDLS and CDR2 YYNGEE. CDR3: CASSPQGSTKNIQYF. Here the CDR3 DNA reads TGTGCCAGCAGCCCACAAGGGAGCACCAAAAACATTCAGTACTTC. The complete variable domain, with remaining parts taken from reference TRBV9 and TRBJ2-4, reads DSGVTQTPKHLITATGQRVTLRCSPRSGDLSVYWYQQSLDQGLQFLIQYYNGEERAKGNILERFSAQQFPDLHSELNLSSLELGDSALYFCASSPQGSTKNIQYFGAGTRLSVL.

CDR3 in amino acids: CASSSRGSAYEQYF. CDR3 nucleotide sequence: TGTGCCAGCAGTTCCCGCGGCAGCGCCTACGAGCAGTACTTC. This chain joins TRBV27 and TRBJ2-7; D is unclear. With 4 bases removed from V and 2 bases from J, the gap between germline ends came to 12 bases. Per the germline V gene, CDR1 is MNHEY and CDR2 is SMNVEV (reference sequence). This CDR3 has 14 amino acids.

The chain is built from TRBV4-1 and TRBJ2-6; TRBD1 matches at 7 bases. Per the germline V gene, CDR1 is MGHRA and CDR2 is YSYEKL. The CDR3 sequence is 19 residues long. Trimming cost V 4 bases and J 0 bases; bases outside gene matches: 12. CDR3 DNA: TGCGCCAGCAGCCGCAGAGAGGGACAGACAAACTCTGGGGCCAACGTCCTGACTTTC. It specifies CASSRREGQTNSGANVLTF.

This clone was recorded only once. In DNA, the CDR3 is TGTGCCAGCAGCTTAGGTCGGGCCGGGGAGCTGTTTTTT. Amino acid sequence: CASSLGRAGELFF. The genes are TRBV13 and TRBJ2-2; the D is unclear. V dropped 0 bases and J dropped 6 bases, with 5 bases sitting between them. CDR1 and CDR2 from the germline V gene are PRHDT and FYEKMQ (reference sequence). There are 13 residues in the CDR3. Drawing the rest from reference TRBV13 and TRBJ2-2, the complete variable domain is AAGVIQSPRHLIKEKRETATLKCYPIPRHDTVYWYQQGPGQDPQFLISFYEKMQSDKGSIPDRFSAQQFSDYHSELNMSSLELGDSALYFCASSLGRAGELFFGEGSRLTVL.

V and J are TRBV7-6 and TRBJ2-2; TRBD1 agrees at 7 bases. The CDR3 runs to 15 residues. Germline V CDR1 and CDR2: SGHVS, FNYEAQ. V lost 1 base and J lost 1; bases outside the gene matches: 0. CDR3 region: CASSLGQGNTGELFF. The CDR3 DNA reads TGTGCCAGCAGCTTAGGACAGGGGAACACCGGGGAGCTGTTTTTT.

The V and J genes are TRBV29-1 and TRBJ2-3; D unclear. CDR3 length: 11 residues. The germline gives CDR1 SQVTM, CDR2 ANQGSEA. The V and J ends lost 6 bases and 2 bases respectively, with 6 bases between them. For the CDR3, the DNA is TGCAGCGTGGCCCCCACAGATACGCAGTATTTT. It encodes CSVAPTDTQYF.

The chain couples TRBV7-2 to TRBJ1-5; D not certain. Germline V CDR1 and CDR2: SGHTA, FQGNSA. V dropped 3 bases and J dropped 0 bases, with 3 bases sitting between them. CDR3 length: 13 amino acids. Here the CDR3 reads CASSFNSNQPQHF. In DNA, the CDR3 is TGTGCCAGCAGCTTTAATAGCAATCAGCCCCAGCATTTT.

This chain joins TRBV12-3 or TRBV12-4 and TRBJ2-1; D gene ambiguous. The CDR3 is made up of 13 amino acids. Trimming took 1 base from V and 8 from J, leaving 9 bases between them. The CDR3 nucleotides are TGTGCCAGCAGTTTAGGGCAGGCTCATGAGCAGTTCTTC. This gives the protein CASSLGQAHEQFF.

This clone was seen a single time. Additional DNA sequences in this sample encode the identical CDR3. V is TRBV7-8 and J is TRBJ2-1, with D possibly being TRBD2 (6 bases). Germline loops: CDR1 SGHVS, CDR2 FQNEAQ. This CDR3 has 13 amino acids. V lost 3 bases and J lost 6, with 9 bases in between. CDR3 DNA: TGTGCCAGCAGCTTGGGAGGACCCAATGAGCAGTTCTTC. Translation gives CASSLGGPNEQFF.

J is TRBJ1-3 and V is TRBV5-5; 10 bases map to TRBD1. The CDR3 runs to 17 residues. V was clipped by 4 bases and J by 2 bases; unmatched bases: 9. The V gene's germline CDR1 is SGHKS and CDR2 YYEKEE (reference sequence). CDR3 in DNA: TGTGCCAGCAGCACCGCCGGGACAGGGGTCACTGGAAACACCATATATTTT. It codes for CASSTAGTGVTGNTIYF.

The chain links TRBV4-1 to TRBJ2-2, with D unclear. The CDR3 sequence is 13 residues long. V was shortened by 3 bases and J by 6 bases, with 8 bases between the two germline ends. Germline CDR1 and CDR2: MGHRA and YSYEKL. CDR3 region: CASSHLVSGELFF. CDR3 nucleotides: TGCGCCAGCAGCCATCTTGTCTCCGGGGAGCTGTTTTTT.

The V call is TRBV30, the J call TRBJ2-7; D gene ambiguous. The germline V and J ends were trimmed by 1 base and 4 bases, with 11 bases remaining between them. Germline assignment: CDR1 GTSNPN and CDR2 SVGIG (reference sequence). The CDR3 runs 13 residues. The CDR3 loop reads CAWSGIARYEQYF. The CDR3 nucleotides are TGTGCCTGGAGTGGGATAGCTCGGTACGAGCAGTACTTC.

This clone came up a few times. The CDR3 DNA reads TGTGCCAGCAGTAAGGGGGCGAGTGCGAATGGCTACACCTTC. Its protein is CASSKGASANGYTF. This chain connects TRBV21-1 to TRBJ1-2; the table's D call, TRBD1, has no DNA check behind it. TRBV21-1 is a known pseudogene. CDR3 length: 14 amino acids.

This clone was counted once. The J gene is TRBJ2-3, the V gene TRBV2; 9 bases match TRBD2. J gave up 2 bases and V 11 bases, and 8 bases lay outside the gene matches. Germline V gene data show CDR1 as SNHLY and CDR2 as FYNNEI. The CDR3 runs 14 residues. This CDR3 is CAGNLAGNTDTQYF. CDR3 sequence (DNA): TGTGCCGGAAACCTAGCGGGGAACACAGATACGCAGTATTTT.

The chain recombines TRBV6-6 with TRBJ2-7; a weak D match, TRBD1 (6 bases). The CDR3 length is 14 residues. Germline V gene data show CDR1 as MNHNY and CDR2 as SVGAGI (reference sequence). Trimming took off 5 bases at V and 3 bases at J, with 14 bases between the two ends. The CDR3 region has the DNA TGTGCCAGCAGTAACGACAGGACTCACTACGAGCAGTACTTC. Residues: CASSNDRTHYEQYF.

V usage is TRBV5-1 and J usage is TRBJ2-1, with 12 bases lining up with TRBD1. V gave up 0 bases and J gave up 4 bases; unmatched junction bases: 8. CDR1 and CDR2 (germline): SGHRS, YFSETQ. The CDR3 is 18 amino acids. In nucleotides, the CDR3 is TGCGCCAGCAGCTTGGGGGACAGGGGGCGTATTGGTTACAATGAGCAGTTCTTC. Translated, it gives CASSLGDRGRIGYNEQFF.

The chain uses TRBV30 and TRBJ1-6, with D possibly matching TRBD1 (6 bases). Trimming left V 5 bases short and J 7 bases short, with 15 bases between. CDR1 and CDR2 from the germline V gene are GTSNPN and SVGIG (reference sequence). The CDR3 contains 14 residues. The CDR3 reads CAWGRTATNSPLHF. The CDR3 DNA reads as TGTGCCTGGGGCCGGACAGCGACAAATTCACCCCTCCACTTT.

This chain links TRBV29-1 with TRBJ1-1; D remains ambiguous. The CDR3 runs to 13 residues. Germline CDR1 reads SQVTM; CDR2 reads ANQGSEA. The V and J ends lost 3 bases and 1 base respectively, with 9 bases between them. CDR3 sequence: CSVDDTQNTEAFF. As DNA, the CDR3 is TGCAGCGTTGATGACACCCAGAACACTGAAGCTTTCTTT.